The 20 T cell receptor beta chains given below trace back to one sample, sequenced in a study of sequential checkpoint blockade in melanoma. Treatment specified: randomized to nivolumab then ipilimumab (arm A) or the reverse (arm B). Assay used: immunoSEQ multiplex PCR; TCRdb lists only in-frame clones, some missing. The sample consists of about 28,000 clones, approximately 80% of them appearing once. The input for sequencing was CD8+ T cells sorted from blood (inferred from file names), taken from a patient given nivolumab and ipilimumab in sequence. The receptors come from a human donor with melanoma.

The V gene is TRBV25-1, the J gene TRBJ2-1, with TRBD2 matching over 14 bases. Per germline, CDR1 MGHDK and CDR2 SYGVNS. This CDR3 contains 17 residues. Losses at the gene ends were 5 bases for V and 5 bases for J; bases not matched to a gene: 8. CDR3 sequence: CASSHPGTSGGNNEQFF. The DNA for the CDR3 is TGTGCCAGCAGTCATCCCGGGACTAGCGGGGGTAACAATGAGCAGTTCTTC.

This clone was counted between two and nine times. The chain has TRBV30 and TRBJ1-2; the match to TRBD1 covers 8 bases. J lost 4 bases, V lost 6 bases, and 4 bases had no gene match. This CDR3 has 12 residues. In germline, CDR1 is GTSNPN, CDR2 SVGIG (reference sequence). The CDR3 reads CACRDRSYGYTF. CDR3 in DNA: TGTGCCTGCCGGGACAGGAGCTATGGCTACACCTTC.

This chain joins TRBV19 and TRBJ1-1, with 7 bases that match TRBD1. Germline CDR1 is LNHDA and CDR2 is SQIVND (reference sequence). V was pared by 6 bases and J by 2 bases, with 9 bases of the junction left unmatched. This CDR3 is 15 amino acids long. CDR3 sequence reads: CASSVRWDRNTEAFF. The CDR3 nucleotides read TGTGCCAGTAGCGTACGATGGGACAGAAACACTGAAGCTTTCTTT. The whole variable domain, remainder taken from reference TRBV19 and TRBJ1-1, is DGGITQSPKYLFRKEGQNVTLSCEQNLNHDAMYWYRQDPGQGLRLIYYSQIVNDFQKGDIAEGYSVSREKKESFPLTVTSAQKNPTAFYLCASSVRWDRNTEAFFGQGTRLTVV.

J is TRBJ2-2 and V is TRBV7-6; perhaps TRBD1 as D (5 bases). The V and J ends lost 6 bases and 7 bases respectively, with 21 bases between them. CDR1 SGHVS and CDR2 FNYEAQ come from the germline V gene. CDR3 length: 16 residues. The CDR3 spells CASSMVGQGGFGELFF. DNA of the CDR3: TGTGCCAGCAGTATGGTCGGGCAGGGCGGTTTCGGGGAGCTGTTTTTT.

This clone was counted only a few times. The J gene is TRBJ2-3, the V gene TRBV15, with 9 bases matching TRBD1. The CDR3 runs to 15 residues. Germline values: CDR1 LNHNV, CDR2 YYDKDF (reference sequence). V shed 3 bases and J 5 bases; nucleotides not matched to a gene: 6. The CDR3 DNA reads TGTGCCACCAGCAGTAACCGGGACAGGGAAGATACGCAGTATTTT. It encodes CATSSNRDREDTQYF.

This clone showed up just once. The rearrangement links TRBV19 to TRBJ2-1; TRBD2 is a possible D gene (5 bases). Trimming shortened V by 6 bases and J by 3 bases, and 9 bases separated the two germline ends. The CDR3 is 13 amino acids. Germline assignment: CDR1 LNHDA and CDR2 SQIVND (reference sequence). The CDR3 reads CASSPRGYNEQFF. The CDR3 nucleotides read TGTGCCAGTAGCCCCCGGGGCTACAATGAGCAGTTCTTC.

This chain connects TRBV7-9 to TRBJ2-7; weak D call: TRBD2 (6 bases). This CDR3 region has 14 residues. Germline loops: CDR1 SEHNR, CDR2 FQNEAQ (reference sequence). V shed 1 base and J shed 7 bases, with 14 bases lying between them. The chain's CDR3 is CASSLVDGAGEQYF. The CDR3 DNA reads as TGTGCCAGCAGCTTAGTAGATGGGGCGGGGGAGCAGTACTTC.

This sequence joins TRBV28 and TRBJ1-4; 8 bases match TRBD1. Looked up from germline, CDR1 is MDHEN and CDR2 is SYDVKM. Trimming took 5 bases from V and 10 from J; bases not matched to a gene: 9. The CDR3 sequence is 14 residues long. This CDR3 is CASSPSGQGRKLFF. The CDR3 DNA reads as TGTGCCAGCAGTCCCTCAGGACAGGGCAGAAAACTGTTTTTT.

This clone was seen once. This sequence joins TRBV2 and TRBJ2-1; perhaps TRBD2 as D (5 bases). The V gene's germline CDR1 is SNHLY and CDR2 FYNNEI. V gave up 8 bases and J gave up 5 bases, with 13 bases separating them. CDR3 size: 13 residues. The CDR3: CASPRRGNNEQFF. The DNA for the CDR3 is TGTGCCAGCCCCCGGCGAGGGAACAATGAGCAGTTCTTC.

V usage is TRBV4-1 and J usage is TRBJ2-7; D remains unclear. The length of the CDR3 is 13 residues. V was cut by 3 bases and J by 0 bases, with 6 bases left in between. Germline CDR1 reads MGHRA; CDR2 reads YSYEKL. CDR3 amino acids: CASSQSDSYEQYF. As DNA, the CDR3 is TGCGCCAGCAGCCAGTCAGACTCCTACGAGCAGTACTTC.

CDR3 region: CSVEDWNRGYEQYF. The CDR3 nucleotides read TGCAGCGTTGAAGATTGGAATCGGGGCTACGAGCAGTACTTC. J is TRBJ2-7 and V is TRBV29-1; D is possibly TRBD2 (5 bases). CDR1 SQVTM and CDR2 ANQGSEA come from the germline V gene. The CDR3 contains 14 residues. Trimming stripped 0 bases from V and 3 bases from J, with 12 bases between.

This clone was recorded a few times. The chain joins TRBV28 to TRBJ1-4; 7 positions agree with TRBD1. J lost 7 bases, V lost 6 bases, and 11 bases had no gene match. Germline lookup yields CDR1 MDHEN and CDR2 SYDVKM. The CDR3 is made up of 15 amino acids. CDR3 region: CASRTGPMVGEKLFF. As DNA, the CDR3 is TGTGCCAGCAGGACAGGGCCCATGGTGGGTGAAAAACTGTTTTTT.

The V call is TRBV7-9, the J call TRBJ2-5, with a weak D call TRBD2 (6 bases). Deletions cut 5 bases from V and 0 bases from J, with 19 bases between. CDR1 SEHNR and CDR2 FQNEAQ come from the germline V gene (reference sequence). The CDR3 is made up of 17 amino acids. The CDR3 region has the DNA TGTGCCAGCAGCCCTCAAACTAGCCGAGGGGACCAAGAGACCCAGTACTTC. This sequence encodes CASSPQTSRGDQETQYF.

The V gene is TRBV6-1, the J gene TRBJ2-7; D possibly corresponds to TRBD2 (6 bases). The CDR3 consists of 14 residues. Germline CDR1 reads MNHNS; CDR2 reads SASEGT. The V gene lost 7 bases and the J gene lost 3 bases, with 16 bases spanning the gap. CDR3 in amino acids: CASTDRRDFYEQYF. The CDR3 coding sequence is TGTGCCAGCACCGATAGGAGGGACTTCTACGAGCAGTACTTC.

The CDR3 DNA sequence: TGTGCCAGCCCCGGAGGGTTGACCACTGAAGCTTTCTTT. Amino acid sequence: CASPGGLTTEAFF. The chain joins TRBV6-1 to TRBJ1-1; no clear D. Trimming took 8 bases from V and 4 from J, leaving 14 bases between them. This CDR3 spans 13 amino acids. Germline-derived CDR1 and CDR2 are MNHNS and SASEGT.

This clone was observed a single time. The rearrangement joins TRBV25-1 to TRBJ2-7; 12 nucleotides agree with TRBD2. V was clipped by 2 bases and J by 6 bases; unmatched bases: 14. Germline CDR1 and CDR2: MGHDK and SYGVNS. This CDR3 region has 18 residues. CDR3 in amino acids: CASSEQKTSGGAVFEQYF. CDR3 nucleotide sequence: TGTGCCAGCAGTGAACAGAAGACTAGCGGGGGCGCAGTGTTCGAGCAGTACTTC.

In its sample, this clone was seen a few times. The J gene is TRBJ2-1, the V gene TRBV4-1, with D maybe TRBD1 (5 bases). V lost 0 bases and J lost 6, with 12 bases in between. This CDR3 comprises 15 residues. The V gene's germline CDR1 is MGHRA and CDR2 YSYEKL. The CDR3 DNA follows: TGCGCCAGCAGCCAAGATCTCCAGGGCTCCAATGAGCAGTTCTTC. This sequence encodes CASSQDLQGSNEQFF.

The chain combines TRBV11-2 with TRBJ2-4; D possibly corresponds to TRBD2 (7 bases). The length of the CDR3 is 14 residues. CDR1 and CDR2 from the germline V gene are SGHAT and FQNNGV. The CDR3 spells CATGEGGFKNIQYF. Here the CDR3 DNA reads TGTGCAACCGGGGAGGGGGGCTTCAAAAACATTCAGTACTTC.

This chain connects TRBV18 to TRBJ2-1; unclear D gene. The ends were cut back, 1 base at V and 4 bases at J, with 17 bases in the middle. Per the germline V gene, CDR1 is KGHSH and CDR2 is LQKENI. The CDR3 covers 17 residues. The CDR3 sequence: CASSPRGSTLQYNEQFF. CDR3 nucleotides: TGTGCCAGCTCACCACGCGGATCCACCCTGCAGTACAATGAGCAGTTCTTC.

V usage is TRBV29-1 and J usage is TRBJ1-4; 7 nucleotides match TRBD1. The CDR3 runs 13 residues. The trim removed 4 bases at V and 5 bases at J, leaving 4 bases unmatched. CDR1 and CDR2 (germline): SQVTM, ANQGSEA. CDR3 protein: CSVVLQGNEKLFF. CDR3 nucleotides: TGCAGCGTTGTTTTACAGGGGAATGAAAAACTGTTTTTT.